This T cell receptor (beta chain) was sequenced during a study of Ad26.COV2.S vaccination and SARS-CoV-2 variants. Study-level information: Donor got 5x10^10 or 1x10^11 viral particles of Ad26.COV2.S. Broader study findings: Responses of spike-specific T cells (both CD8+ and CD4+) reportedly showed substantial breadth after vaccination.

Notes on this clone: Its target is unknown.

Regarding treatment: roughly 20 received Ad26.COV2.S at low or high dose, single or two shots; 5 received placebo; per-sample allocation not given. Material that was analyzed had been drawn on day 63 after the first vaccine or placebo injection. Method: immunoSEQ multiplex PCR; TCRdb's copy keeps in-frame clones and lacks some. The sample includes 300,000 to 400,000 clones, around 83% seen only once; the top ten take roughly 1.9%. Deletions cut 5 bases from V and 2 bases from J, with 20 bases between. The CDR3 sequence is 17 residues long. Looked up from germline, CDR1 is SEHNR and CDR2 is FQNEAQ (reference sequence).

The TCR comes from a person aged 18 to 59 who received the Ad26.COV2.S COVID-19 vaccine or a placebo. The chain carries TRBV7-9 and TRBJ2-3; D might be TRBD2 (5 bases). The source was peripheral blood, collected in a trial of Ad26.COV2.S vaccine versus placebo. DNA for the CDR3: TGTGCCAGCAGCAAAAAGGGTAGGGAGATTGCCACAGATACGCAGTATTTT. Its protein product is CASSKKGREIATDTQYF. The full variable domain, in which reference TRBV7-9 and TRBJ2-3 provide the parts outside the CDR3, is DTGVSQNPRHKITKRGQNVTFRCDPISEHNRLYWYRQTLGQGPEFLTYFQNEAQLEKSRLLSDRFSAERPKGSFSTLEIQRTEQGDSAMYLCASSKKGREIATDTQYFGPGTRLTVL.